A selection of T cell receptor beta chains follows, all from one sample in a study of blood T cell repertoires in COVID-19. Method: immunoSEQ multiplex PCR; TCRdb's copy keeps in-frame clones and lacks some. Of 260,000 or so clones in the sample, around 84% are singletons; the top ten hold about 14%. The specimen was PBMCs or T cells enriched from blood (not recorded which). Receptor source: a man aged 18 to 30 who had recovered from COVID-19. Each CDR3 is given with its conserved first and last residue. Fields, in order: V gene, CDR3 protein.

>TRBV11-3
CASSFSGGPYNEQFF
>TRBV23-1
CASSRTGRIYGYTF
>TRBV27
CASSFMAGVSSYNEQFF
>TRBV27
CASSRTGGNSPLHF
>TRBV12-5
CASGNNPGRGVYEQYF
>TRBV7-6
CASSDRAYEQYF
>TRBV6-5
CASSYMGQLDTQYF
>TRBV7-9
CASSLNFNSEQYF
>TRBV3-1/TRBV3-2
CASSQTGPYNEQFF
>TRBV28
CASTGGPTLGVYEQYF
>TRBV4-1
CASSQAGGTVYEQYF
>TRBV19
CASASSSAGALGDEQFF
>TRBV11-3
CASSLGYGQGLTFF
>TRBV11-2
CASSLDGGFGYTF
>TRBV30
CAWNRPGQGGFRTQPQHF
>TRBV5-6
CASSSTGGFYEQYF
>TRBV7-2
CASSFQRGGYEQYF
>TRBV2
CASSPTGINEQYF
>TRBV6-5
CASSYSEANTEAFF
>TRBV28
CASSLPQGLREQYF
>TRBV5-1
CASRQGSYEQYF
>TRBV3-1/TRBV3-2
CASSQNREPYNEQFF
>TRBV18
CASSPGGDGANVLTF
>TRBV30
CAWSAGLAGGTQFF
>TRBV5-1
CASSLRLRDRGEADTQYF
>TRBV7-9
CASSQRHSGRVNEQFF
>TRBV7-6
CASSSGLPPGVNSPLHF
>TRBV4-1
CASSQYGSGTDTQYF
>TRBV5-1
CASSPGQGKSIGYTF
>TRBV5-1
CASSLGVRKEQFF
>TRBV30
CAWNWGGAETQYF
>TRBV5-1
CASSPGLRLGETQYF
>TRBV5-1
CASRSGASYEQYF
>TRBV29-1
CSARQGGDYGYTF
>TRBV19
CASEQGVSNQPQHF
>TRBV10-3
CAISELAGEGTQYF
>TRBV23-1
CASSLKLTGPPMNTEAFF
>TRBV10-3
CAGQQGWEGSPLHF
>TRBV28
CASRKRDRGWVDTEAFF
>TRBV9
CASSALTSQRLNEQYF
>TRBV11-3
CASSPRRGELFF
>TRBV27
CASSYSGPSGRAEQFF